Included here is one T cell receptor beta chain sequence, with context. Its antigen remains unidentified. Alongside a J-beta primer mix, a sample-barcoded 5' primer served in a second PCR lasting roughly 6 to 12 cycles. TCRdb processed the 5' RACE reads anew with MiXCR; each CDR3 protein has one entry. The table includes 1.5 million to 2 million distinct CDR3 sequences, 28% detected once. The data originate from a study of blood T cells in healthy people across ages. The CDR3 extends over 16 amino acids. The germline V gene has CDR1 SGHRS and CDR2 YFSETQ. V was trimmed by 4 bases and J by 3 bases, leaving 18 bases between them. Findings and caveats of the study: The percentage of naive T cells correlated strongly with TCR beta diversity. Roughly linear age-related decline in beta diversity appeared, significant by age roughly 40. Those diversity estimates obtained from one million T cells were thought to be underestimates.

This receptor was identified in a young woman in good health. The gene calls are TRBV5-1 and TRBJ2-3; the D gene could be TRBD1 or TRBD2 (5 bases each). Sequencing used blood. CDR3 DNA: TGCGCCAGCAGCGTAGGGCGGCAGGGAGTAACAGATACGCAGTATTTT. The encoded protein is CASSVGRQGVTDTQYF.